These 20 T cell receptor beta chains came from one sample sequenced in a study of human T cells and chemical hapten exposure. Time point of the sample: patch test 3, about 24 weeks after DPC sensitization. Treatment indicated: therapeutic diphenylcyclopropenone sensitization with weekly scalp DPC. Using its own MiXCR run on the RACE reads, TCRdb lists one record per CDR3 protein. The sample shows some 110,000 distinct CDR3 sequences, about 11% of them seen only once. Sequencing was performed on whole blood, taken in connection with sensitization to the hapten diphenylcyclopropenone (DPC). These receptors originate from a woman between 45 and 60 years old with alopecia areata. Some clones in this sample may be carry-over from other donors' samples.

There are a few counts of this clonotype. The chain combines TRBV29-1 with TRBJ2-7, with TRBD2 matching 12 bases. There are 15 residues in the CDR3. Germline loops: CDR1 SQVTM, CDR2 ANQGSEA. Trimming cost V 2 bases and J 3 bases; bases outside gene matches: 5. CDR3 amino acids: CSVELRLAGVYEQYF. The CDR3, as DNA: TGCAGCGTTGAACTCCGACTAGCGGGAGTCTACGAGCAGTACTTC.

The rearrangement links TRBV3-1 to TRBJ2-1; D not certain. CDR1 is LGHDT and CDR2 is YNNKEL in the germline V gene (reference sequence). Trimming removed 0 bases at V and 6 bases at J, with 12 bases between. This CDR3 has 15 amino acids. This CDR3 is CASSQEDSSINEQFF. The CDR3 DNA is TGTGCCAGCAGCCAAGAAGATAGTAGTATCAATGAGCAGTTCTTC.

This clonotype was recorded at least ten times. V and J are TRBV29-1 and TRBJ2-7; D is undetermined. The length of the CDR3 is 13 residues. V dropped 4 bases and J dropped 4 bases, with 14 bases sitting between them. In germline, CDR1 is SQVTM, CDR2 ANQGSEA. The CDR3 coding sequence is TGCAGCGTTGCCGGGTCGAGCTTTTACGAGCAGTACTTC. Translated, it gives CSVAGSSFYEQYF.

The CDR3 spells CASSLMGLAGGVADTQYF. The CDR3 DNA follows: TGTGCCAGCAGCTTAATGGGACTAGCGGGAGGGGTCGCAGATACGCAGTATTTT. This sequence joins TRBV5-8 and TRBJ2-3, with TRBD2 identical over 16 bases. V lost 2 bases to trimming and J lost 4 bases; unmatched junction nucleotides: 7. Looked up from germline, CDR1 is SGHTS and CDR2 is YDEGEE. CDR3 length: 18 amino acids. The variable domain in full, with the rest retrieved from reference TRBV5-8 and TRBJ2-3, is EAGVTQSPTHLIKTRGQQATLRCSPISGHTSVYWYQQALGLGLQFLLWYDEGEERNRGNFPPRFSGRQFPNYSSELNVNALELEDSALYLCASSLMGLAGGVADTQYFGPGTRLTVL.

This clonotype showed up just once. The J gene is TRBJ1-2, the V gene TRBV28; D is ambiguous. With 5 bases removed from V and 9 bases from J, the gap between germline ends came to 16 bases. Germline CDR1 is MDHEN and CDR2 is SYDVKM. CDR3 length: 13 amino acids. This chain's CDR3 is CASSPPAVPSYTF. The DNA for the CDR3 is TGTGCCAGCAGTCCCCCGGCGGTCCCTAGCTACACCTTC.

Remarks on this clonotype: Given a much more abundant clone one base away, this may be a read error. The gene calls are TRBV28 and TRBJ2-1, with D uncertain. Germline V gene data show CDR1 as MDHEN and CDR2 as SYDVKM. This CDR3 region has 12 residues. CDR3 residues: CASTLLSNEQFF. The CDR3 DNA reads TGTGCCAGCACTTTACTTTCCAATGAGCAGTTCTTC.

V is TRBV15 and J is TRBJ1-1; D might be TRBD1 (6 bases). Germline lookup yields CDR1 LNHNV and CDR2 YYDKDF (reference sequence). CDR3 size: 14 residues. With 10 bases removed from V and 4 bases from J, the gap between germline ends came to 19 bases. CDR3 region: CAIFHRAKSTEAFF. For the CDR3, the DNA is TGTGCCATCTTTCACAGGGCTAAGAGCACTGAAGCTTTCTTT.

This clonotype was counted only a few times. V gene TRBV12-3 or TRBV12-4 combines with J gene TRBJ1-1, with no clear D. CDR3 length equals 13 residues. Trimming stripped 2 bases from V and 5 bases from J, with 9 bases between. CDR3 in amino acids: CASSLRQRTEAFF. In DNA form, the CDR3 reads TGTGCCAGCAGTTTAAGGCAGAGGACTGAAGCTTTCTTT.

The chain recombines TRBV18 with TRBJ2-4; 7 bases match TRBD1. The CDR3 runs to 14 residues. The trim removed 3 bases at V and 6 bases at J, leaving 5 bases unmatched. Germline CDR1 reads KGHSH; CDR2 reads LQKENI. CDR3 nucleotide sequence: TGTGCCAGCTCACCCTGGGACAGCAGAAACATTCAGTACTTC. Protein product: CASSPWDSRNIQYF. Supplemented by reference TRBV18 and TRBJ2-4, the full variable domain reads NAGVMQNPRHLVRRRGQEARLRCSPMKGHSHVYWYRQLPEEGLKFMVYLQKENIIDESGMPKERFSAEFPKEGPSILRIQQVVRGDSAAYFCASSPWDSRNIQYFGAGTRLSVL.

The DNA of the CDR3 is TGTGCCAGCGTTTCGGGGTTCGGGAACGAGCAGTACTTC. Translation: CASVSGFGNEQYF. The chain uses TRBV28 and TRBJ2-7, with a possible D match to TRBD2 (5 bases). CDR3 length: 13 amino acids. Trimming stripped 8 bases from V and 5 bases from J, with 16 bases between. From germline, CDR1 is MDHEN and CDR2 SYDVKM.

In its sample, this clonotype was seen a few times. The chain uses TRBV20-1 and TRBJ1-5; 8 bases are shared with TRBD1. The trim removed 4 bases at V and 6 bases at J, leaving 11 bases unmatched. The CDR3 is 15 residues long. Germline assignment: CDR1 DFQATT and CDR2 SNEGSKA (reference sequence). The CDR3 reads CSATTPGGSGQPQHF. The CDR3 DNA is TGCAGTGCTACGACTCCAGGGGGCTCCGGTCAGCCCCAGCATTTT.

The table lists this clonotype with a few counts. This rearrangement joins TRBV19 to TRBJ2-1, with TRBD2 matching 14 bases. The CDR3 length is 16 residues. V lost 8 bases, J lost 7 bases, and 10 bases stayed unmatched. In germline, CDR1 is LNHDA, CDR2 SQIVND (reference sequence). DNA for the CDR3: TGTGCCAGTTCGACGACTAGCGGGGGGGCCGGTAATGAGCAGTTCTTC. It specifies CASSTTSGGAGNEQFF.

This clonotype was detected many times. V gene TRBV6-5 combines with J gene TRBJ2-7; TRBD1 matches at 10 bases. The CDR3 loop spans 15 amino acids. Germline CDR1 MNHEY, CDR2 SVGAGI. The V and J ends lost 6 bases and 2 bases, in that order; junction bases with no gene match: 7. The CDR3 DNA is TGTGCCAGCAGCCGGACCGGGACAGGGGCCTACGAGCAGTACTTC. Its protein product is CASSRTGTGAYEQYF.

The CDR3, as DNA: TGTGCCAGCAGCCAATCACATCTCTCTGGAAACACCATATATTTT. This gives the protein CASSQSHLSGNTIYF. The genes are TRBV14 and TRBJ1-3; D gene ambiguous. This CDR3 is 15 amino acids long. The germline V gene encodes CDR1 SGHDN and CDR2 FVKESK. V lost 2 bases, J lost 0 bases, and 8 bases lay in between.

The V call is TRBV30, the J call TRBJ1-1; D call uncertain. The CDR3 is made up of 13 amino acids. Germline values: CDR1 GTSNPN, CDR2 SVGIG (reference sequence). V dropped 2 bases and J dropped 4 bases, with 11 bases sitting between them. Here the CDR3 reads CAWSSTLPTEAFF. The CDR3, as DNA: TGTGCCTGGAGTTCGACACTGCCCACTGAAGCTTTCTTT.

The genes are TRBV29-1 and TRBJ2-3, with 13 bases identical to TRBD2. Germline CDR1 is SQVTM and CDR2 is ANQGSEA. This CDR3 has 18 amino acids. J gave up 0 bases and V 7 bases, and 13 bases lay outside the gene matches. CDR3 bases: TGCAGCGCTGCGATGGGACTAGCGGGGAGTGCTAGCACAGATACGCAGTATTTT. Translation gives CSAAMGLAGSASTDTQYF.

The table lists this clonotype with a few counts. The V gene is TRBV11-2, the J gene TRBJ2-7, with 9 bases matching TRBD1. CDR1 is SGHAT and CDR2 is FQNNGV in the germline V gene. There are 17 residues in the CDR3. After removal of 5 bases from V and 2 bases from J, the junction contained 13 bases not matched to a gene. The CDR3, as DNA: TGTGCCAGCAGCCCGAACCCTTGGGACAGGGAACCCTACGAGCAGTACTTC. Protein sequence: CASSPNPWDREPYEQYF. Full variable domain (outside the CDR3, taken from reference TRBV11-2 and TRBJ2-7): EAGVAQSPRYKIIEKRQSVAFWCNPISGHATLYWYQQILGQGPKLLIQFQNNGVVDDSQLPKDRFSAERLKGVDSTLKIQPAKLEDSAVYLCASSPNPWDREPYEQYFGPGTRLTVT.

This clonotype was recorded many times. The V and J genes are TRBV28 and TRBJ2-3; 10 bases map to TRBD2. The germline V gene encodes CDR1 MDHEN and CDR2 SYDVKM. Trimming cost V 3 bases and J 2 bases; bases outside gene matches: 17. The CDR3 runs 20 residues. CDR3 DNA: TGTGCCAGCAGTTTTGGCTGGAGTCTAGCGGGAGAGGGGACCACAGATACGCAGTATTTT. Translating gives CASSFGWSLAGEGTTDTQYF.

This clonotype was recorded a few times. The chain uses TRBV2 and TRBJ2-1; D is perhaps TRBD2 (5 bases). Germline V gives CDR1 SNHLY, CDR2 FYNNEI. The CDR3 consists of 12 residues. V was pared by 8 bases and J by 7 bases, with 12 bases between. Written as DNA, the CDR3 is TGTGCCAGCCCCGGACGGAGGAATGAGCAGTTCTTC. Its translation is CASPGRRNEQFF.

This chain links TRBV6-6 with TRBJ2-1, with 9 bases identical to TRBD1. This CDR3 contains 16 residues. With 7 bases clipped from V and 8 bases from J, the junction kept 15 bases outside the gene matches. The germline V gene has CDR1 MNHNY and CDR2 SVGAGI (reference sequence). CDR3 nucleotide sequence: TGTGCCAGCACCTACCCCGGGACAGGGCTTCGGGATGAGCAGTTCTTC. Its translation is CASTYPGTGLRDEQFF.